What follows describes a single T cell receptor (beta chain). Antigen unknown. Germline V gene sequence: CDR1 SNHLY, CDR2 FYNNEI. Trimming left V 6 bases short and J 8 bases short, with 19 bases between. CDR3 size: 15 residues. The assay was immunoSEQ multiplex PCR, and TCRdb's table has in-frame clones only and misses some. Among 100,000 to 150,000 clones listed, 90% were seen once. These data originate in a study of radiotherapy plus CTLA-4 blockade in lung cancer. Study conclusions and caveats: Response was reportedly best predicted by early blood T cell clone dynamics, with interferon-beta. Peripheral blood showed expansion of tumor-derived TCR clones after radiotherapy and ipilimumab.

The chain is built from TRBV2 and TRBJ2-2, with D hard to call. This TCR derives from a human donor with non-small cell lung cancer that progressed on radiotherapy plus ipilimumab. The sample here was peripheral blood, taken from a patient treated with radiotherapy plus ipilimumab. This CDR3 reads CASSAKNLQAGELFF. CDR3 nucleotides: TGTGCCAGCAGCGCTAAAAATTTACAAGCGGGGGAGCTGTTTTTT.